The clone carrying this T cell receptor (beta chain) came up a few times. The antigen is undetermined. The data were taken from a study of identical twins. Trimming at V came to 6 bases and at J to 3 bases, leaving 9 bases not matched to a gene. Per germline, CDR1 MDHEN and CDR2 SYDVKM. This CDR3 comprises 15 residues. Study conclusions and caveats: Without tracking the same donors, conclusions rested on cross-sectional statistical analysis.

TCRdb recomputed calls from the 5' RACE reads with MiXCR, one row per CDR3 protein. The table includes 1.5 million to 2 million distinct CDR3 sequences, roughly 35% detected once. This TCR came from a newborn girl in good health. Sequenced: cord blood. The rearrangement joins TRBV28 to TRBJ2-3; TRBD1 aligns across 7 bases. This CDR3 reads CASRQSTDRTDTQYF. The CDR3 DNA follows: TGTGCCAGCAGACAGTCGACGGACAGGACAGATACGCAGTATTTT.